Following are 12 T cell receptor beta chains from one sample sequenced in a study of cytotoxic CD8 clonotypes in ibrutinib-treated CLL. Assay used: immunoSEQ multiplex PCR; TCRdb lists only in-frame clones, some missing. Counted here are roughly 38,000 clones, 45% to 50% occurring once; the ten biggest clones make up approximately 20%. This material consisted of PBMCs, taken before ibrutinib treatment. These receptors came from a human donor with chronic lymphocytic leukemia.

This sequence joins TRBV6-1 and TRBJ1-1; 9 nucleotides line up with TRBD1. This CDR3 has 15 amino acids. V trimming: 1 base; J trimming: 4 bases; junction bases outside the gene matches: 4. Germline CDR1 reads MNHNS; CDR2 reads SASEGT. The CDR3, as DNA: TGTGCCAGCAGTGAAGTGGGGACAGGGCCCACTGAAGCTTTCTTT. Amino acid sequence: CASSEVGTGPTEAFF.

V and J are TRBV19 and TRBJ2-7, with D possibly being TRBD2 (6 bases). V dropped 0 bases and J dropped 0 bases, with 21 bases sitting between them. This CDR3 comprises 19 residues. Germline assignment: CDR1 LNHDA and CDR2 SQIVND (reference sequence). The CDR3 sequence: CASSIDGGGSVRSSYEQYF. CDR3 coding DNA: TGTGCCAGTAGTATAGATGGCGGAGGGTCCGTGAGGAGCTCCTACGAGCAGTACTTC.

V is TRBV13 and J is TRBJ1-2, with D perhaps TRBD1 (6 bases). The CDR3 is made up of 14 amino acids. V gave up 5 bases and J gave up 4 bases, with 14 bases separating them. The germline V gene has CDR1 PRHDT and CDR2 FYEKMQ (reference sequence). CDR3 protein: CASSPGGLGYGYTF. CDR3 bases: TGTGCCAGCAGCCCCGGGGGCCTGGGCTATGGCTACACCTTC.

The chain has TRBV5-4 and TRBJ2-5; tentative D call: TRBD2 (7 bases). Per germline, CDR1 SGHNT and CDR2 YYREEE (reference sequence). CDR3 length equals 14 residues. V was pared by 0 bases and J by 14 bases, with 20 bases between. This CDR3 is CASSLARGGGTSYF. The CDR3, as DNA: TGTGCCAGCAGCTTGGCCAGGGGCGGGGGCACGAGCTACTTC.

The chain links TRBV7-6 to TRBJ1-6, with TRBD1 matching over 10 bases. Trimming took 7 bases from V and 7 from J; bases not matched to a gene: 10. Germline V gives CDR1 SGHVS, CDR2 FNYEAQ. The CDR3 runs 16 residues. The CDR3: CASTYGRGQGNSPLHF. The CDR3 DNA sequence: TGTGCCAGCACCTACGGCCGGGGACAGGGGAATTCACCCCTCCACTTT. The full variable domain, completed using reference TRBV7-6 and TRBJ1-6, is GAGVSQSPRYKVTKRGQDVALRCDPISGHVSLYWYRQALGQGPEFLTYFNYEAQQDKSGLPNDRFSAERPEGSISTLTIQRTEQRDSAMYRCASTYGRGQGNSPLHFGNGTRLTVT.

There are a few counts of this clone. The chain has TRBV19 and TRBJ1-1; perhaps TRBD1 as D (6 bases). V lost 5 bases, J lost 1 base, and 17 bases lay in between. Germline loops: CDR1 LNHDA, CDR2 SQIVND (reference sequence). This CDR3 is built from 16 residues. In DNA, the CDR3 is TGTGCCAGTAGTCCCCGAGGGGGGGGCAGGAACACTGAAGCTTTCTTT. Its translation: CASSPRGGGRNTEAFF.

The chain joins TRBV15 to TRBJ2-3, with 15 bases that match TRBD2. Germline CDR1 LNHNV, CDR2 YYDKDF (reference sequence). The J segment lost 0 bases and the V segment lost 3 bases, leaving 4 bases of the junction unmatched. This CDR3 has 18 residues. The CDR3 DNA sequence: TGTGCCACCAGCAGCGGGACTAGCGGGGGGTATAGCACAGATACGCAGTATTTT. Amino acid sequence: CATSSGTSGGYSTDTQYF.

This chain links TRBV6-1 with TRBJ2-5, with D tentatively TRBD1 (6 bases). From germline, CDR1 is MNHNS and CDR2 SASEGT. The CDR3 covers 14 residues. Trimming took off 5 bases at V and 6 bases at J, with 16 bases between the two ends. The CDR3 DNA sequence: TGTGCCAGCAGTTTCAGGGGATCCCCTCAGACCCAGTACTTC. Translation gives CASSFRGSPQTQYF.

This clone was seen a few times. V and J are TRBV7-9 and TRBJ1-2; perhaps TRBD1 as D (6 bases). Germline-derived CDR1 and CDR2 are SEHNR and FQNEAQ (reference sequence). V was cut by 3 bases and J by 13 bases, with 12 bases left in between. The CDR3 covers 11 residues. The CDR3 bases are TGTGCCAGCAGCTTCACACAGGGTTCCACCTTC. Protein sequence: CASSFTQGSTF.

The chain employs TRBV7-2 and TRBJ2-1; 16 positions match TRBD2. The length of the CDR3 is 14 residues. The junction had 1 base not matched to a gene; V was cut back by 4 bases and J by 10 bases. The germline V gene encodes CDR1 SGHTA and CDR2 FQGNSA. DNA of the CDR3: TGTGCCAGCAGCTCGGGACTAGCGGGGGGGGAGCAGTTCTTC. This translates into CASSSGLAGGEQFF.

This sequence joins TRBV10-3 and TRBJ2-2, with TRBD2 matching 10 bases. Germline V lookup: CDR1 ENHRY, CDR2 SYGVKD. V dropped 6 bases and J dropped 1; count of bases not matched to a gene: 5. The CDR3 is 16 amino acids. CDR3 sequence reads: CAIRVSGGMNTGELFF. The CDR3 DNA sequence: TGTGCCATCAGGGTTAGCGGGGGGATGAACACCGGGGAGCTGTTTTTT.

The rearrangement joins TRBV5-4 to TRBJ2-6; D unclear. Per germline, CDR1 SGHNT and CDR2 YYREEE (reference sequence). The CDR3 is 16 amino acids. Deletions cut 4 bases from V and 0 bases from J, with 11 bases between. The CDR3 nucleotides read TGTGCCAGCAGCGCAAAGACCACCTCTGGGGCCAACGTCCTGACTTTC. Its protein is CASSAKTTSGANVLTF.